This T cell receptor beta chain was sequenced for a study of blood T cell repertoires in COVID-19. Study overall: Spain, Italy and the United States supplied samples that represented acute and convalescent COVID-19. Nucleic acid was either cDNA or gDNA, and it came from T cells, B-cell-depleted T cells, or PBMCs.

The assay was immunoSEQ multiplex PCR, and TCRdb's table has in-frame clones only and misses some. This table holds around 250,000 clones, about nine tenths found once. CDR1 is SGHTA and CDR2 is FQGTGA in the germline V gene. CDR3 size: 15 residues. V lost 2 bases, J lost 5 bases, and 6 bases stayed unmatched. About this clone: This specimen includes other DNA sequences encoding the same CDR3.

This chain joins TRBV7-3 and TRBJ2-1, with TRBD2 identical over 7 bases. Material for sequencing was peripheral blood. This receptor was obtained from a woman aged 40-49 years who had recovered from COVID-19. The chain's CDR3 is CASSLFGGGNNEQFF. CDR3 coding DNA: TGTGCCAGCAGCTTATTTGGCGGGGGAAACAATGAGCAGTTCTTC.